This T cell receptor beta chain was observed in a study of blood T cell repertoires in COVID-19. Study information: The United States, Italy and Spain provided the acute and convalescent COVID-19 samples.

The age range of participants was about 18 to 95 years, with residence in about two dozen US areas. Participants' own reports of clinical history determined their cohort assignment. The germline V gene encodes CDR1 SNHLY and CDR2 FYNNEI. V trimming: 5 bases; J trimming: 4 bases; junction bases outside the gene matches: 9. CDR3 length: 15 residues. Authors' data handling: Reference gene primer amplification gave estimated nucleated cell counts. Data came from immunoSEQ multiplex PCR; TCRdb stores just in-frame clones and leaves some out. V and J calls and clone size are as listed in that table; D and trimming were resolved from the DNA. The sample includes approximately 240,000 clones, about 93% of them seen just once.

The sample was PBMCs or T cells enriched from blood (not recorded which). The sequence derives from a young woman who had recovered from COVID-19. The chain couples TRBV2 to TRBJ2-7; 9 positions agree with TRBD1. In DNA form, the CDR3 reads TGTGCCAGCAGTCTTCTTCCGGGACAGGGATACGAGCAGTACTTC. It codes for CASSLLPGQGYEQYF.